This T cell receptor (beta chain) comes out of a study of blood T cell repertoires in COVID-19. At the level of the study: Some COVID-19 samples were acute and others convalescent; all came from the United States, Italy and Spain. T cells, B-cell-depleted T cells, or PBMCs supplied cDNA or gDNA.

This CDR3 region has 17 residues. CDR1 is MDHEN and CDR2 is SYDVKM in the germline V gene. J was trimmed by 4 bases and V by 1 base; bases with no gene match: 9. As originally analysed: Estimated nucleated cell counts came from reference gene primer amplification. Using immunoSEQ multiplex PCR, the repertoire was profiled, and TCRdb retains in-frame clones only, with some absent. V and J calls and clone size are as listed in that table; D and trimming were resolved from the DNA. This table has fewer than 200,000 clones, roughly four fifths appearing once. Patients at the Seattle site were enrolled during active infection and followed longitudinally.

The rearrangement uses TRBV28 and TRBJ2-2; 7 nucleotides agree with TRBD2. The sequence was obtained from an older woman with COVID-19, enrolled during active disease. The material sequenced was peripheral blood. CDR3 DNA: TGTGCCAGCAGTTTATTAGGAGGGAGGGCCCCCACCGGGGAGCTGTTTTTT. This sequence encodes CASSLLGGRAPTGELFF.